The rows below give T cell receptor beta chains drawn from one sample of a study of blood T cells in healthy people across ages. TCRdb re-derived calls from the 5' RACE reads in MiXCR, one entry per CDR3 protein. The table has roughly 1.5 million distinct CDR3 sequences, roughly 43% seen once. Sequences were obtained from blood. The source is a woman aged 18-30 years in good health. Both conserved end residues are part of each CDR3. Each record gives: J gene, V gene, clone size, D gene, CDR3 DNA, CDR3 protein. The D gene is left open where the match is weak. Not all rows give a size; the values are once, few, many and, for expanded clones, a class.

j_gene: TRBJ2-1; v_gene: TRBV7-3; abundance: NA; d_gene: TRBD1; CDR3nt: TGTGCCAGCAGCTTAGTTAGGGGACAGGGGCACAATGAGCAGTTCTTC; CDR3aa: CASSLVRGQGHNEQFF
j_gene: TRBJ1-4; v_gene: TRBV29-1; abundance: NA; d_gene: NA; CDR3nt: TGCAGCGCTGTGGGTCCTAATGAAAAACTGTTTTTT; CDR3aa: CSAVGPNEKLFF
j_gene: TRBJ1-1; v_gene: TRBV27; abundance: few; d_gene: NA; CDR3nt: TGTGCCAGCAGTTTATCCAGATACACTGAAGCTTTCTTT; CDR3aa: CASSLSRYTEAFF
j_gene: TRBJ2-5; v_gene: TRBV12-3/TRBV12-4; abundance: NA; d_gene: NA; CDR3nt: TGTGCCAGCACCTTTGGGGACGAAAGCCAAGAGACCCAGTACTTC; CDR3aa: CASTFGDESQETQYF
j_gene: TRBJ1-4; v_gene: TRBV7-9; abundance: few; d_gene: NA; CDR3nt: TGTGCCAGCAGCCCCGGCATGGCTCGCGGTGAAAAACTGTTTTTT; CDR3aa: CASSPGMARGEKLFF
j_gene: TRBJ2-2; v_gene: TRBV6-5; abundance: few; d_gene: TRBD2; CDR3nt: TGTGCCAGCAGTTGGGACTATTCGAACACCGGGGAGCTGTTTTTT; CDR3aa: CASSWDYSNTGELFF
j_gene: TRBJ2-5; v_gene: TRBV28; abundance: NA; d_gene: TRBD2; CDR3nt: TGTGCCAGCAGTTATGCCCTAGCGGGGGGGCCTCTCCAAGAGACCCAGTACTTC; CDR3aa: CASSYALAGGPLQETQYF
j_gene: TRBJ2-7; v_gene: TRBV5-1; abundance: few; d_gene: NA; CDR3nt: TGCGCCAGCAGCGTATACAGGGTCAATGAGCAGTACTTC; CDR3aa: CASSVYRVNEQYF
j_gene: TRBJ1-3; v_gene: TRBV7-3; abundance: NA; d_gene: NA; CDR3nt: TGTGCCAGCAGCTCGCCCTGGGGAAACACCACATATTTT; CDR3aa: CASSSPWGNTTYF
j_gene: TRBJ2-3; v_gene: TRBV2; abundance: NA; d_gene: NA; CDR3nt: TGTGCCAGCAGTGAAGCGCAAGATACGCAGTATTTT; CDR3aa: CASSEAQDTQYF
j_gene: TRBJ1-2; v_gene: TRBV6-5; abundance: NA; d_gene: NA; CDR3nt: TGTGCCAGCAGTTACGAACCTAACTATGGCTACACCTTC; CDR3aa: CASSYEPNYGYTF
j_gene: TRBJ2-3; v_gene: TRBV4-1; abundance: many; d_gene: NA; CDR3nt: TGCGCCAGCACGGGGAACACAGATACGCAGTATTTT; CDR3aa: CASTGNTDTQYF
j_gene: TRBJ2-7; v_gene: TRBV14; abundance: NA; d_gene: NA; CDR3nt: TGTGCCAGCAGCCAAGAGCGGTTTGGCGAAGGCGAGCAGTACTTC; CDR3aa: CASSQERFGEGEQYF
j_gene: TRBJ1-6; v_gene: TRBV28; abundance: NA; d_gene: NA; CDR3nt: TGTGCCAGCAGCCTCAGCGCTTCACCCCTCCACTTT; CDR3aa: CASSLSASPLHF
j_gene: TRBJ1-2; v_gene: TRBV29-1; abundance: NA; d_gene: NA; CDR3nt: TGCAGCGTTGAAGATCTTCATATGGGGTCGGGCTACACCTTC; CDR3aa: CSVEDLHMGSGYTF
j_gene: TRBJ1-1; v_gene: TRBV20-1; abundance: NA; d_gene: TRBD1; CDR3nt: TGCAGTGCGGAACCGGGACAGGGGGATCCGAACACTGAAGCTTTCTTT; CDR3aa: CSAEPGQGDPNTEAFF
j_gene: TRBJ2-5; v_gene: TRBV29-1; abundance: many; d_gene: NA; CDR3nt: TGCAGCGAGAGGGTCGTCCAAGAGACCCAGTACTTC; CDR3aa: CSERVVQETQYF
j_gene: TRBJ1-1; v_gene: TRBV28; abundance: NA; d_gene: NA; CDR3nt: TGTGCCAGCAGTTTATTCCGACAGATGAACACTGAAGCTTTCTTT; CDR3aa: CASSLFRQMNTEAFF
j_gene: TRBJ2-7; v_gene: TRBV7-2; abundance: NA; d_gene: TRBD2; CDR3nt: TGTGCCAGCAACGGGGGGAGCTCCTACGAGCAGTACTTC; CDR3aa: CASNGGSSYEQYF
j_gene: TRBJ2-7; v_gene: TRBV7-6; abundance: NA; d_gene: NA; CDR3nt: TGTGCCAGCAGCCGGTTTGTAGCAGGGCCCATTATCAACCCCAATGAGCAGTACTTC; CDR3aa: CASSRFVAGPIINPNEQYF
j_gene: TRBJ2-1; v_gene: TRBV20-1; abundance: few; d_gene: TRBD2; CDR3nt: TGCAGTGCTAGAGGGACTAGCGGGGACTTCAATGAGCAGTTCTTC; CDR3aa: CSARGTSGDFNEQFF
j_gene: TRBJ2-7; v_gene: TRBV4-2; abundance: NA; d_gene: TRBD2; CDR3nt: TGTGCCAGCAGCCTAACGACTAGCGGGAGTATCCACCGCTCCTACGAGCAGTACTTC; CDR3aa: CASSLTTSGSIHRSYEQYF
j_gene: TRBJ2-7; v_gene: TRBV29-1; abundance: NA; d_gene: NA; CDR3nt: TGCAGCGCCGTTACGACGTCCGACGAGCAGTACTTC; CDR3aa: CSAVTTSDEQYF
j_gene: TRBJ1-6; v_gene: TRBV6-1; abundance: few; d_gene: NA; CDR3nt: TGTGCCAGCAGGGCGCCGGGGACTACCGAGAGCTCCTATAATTCACCCCTCCACTTT; CDR3aa: CASRAPGTTESSYNSPLHF
j_gene: TRBJ2-7; v_gene: TRBV27; abundance: NA; d_gene: NA; CDR3nt: TGTGCCAGCAGCTCGGGGCCACTCCCAACCTACGAGCAGTACTTC; CDR3aa: CASSSGPLPTYEQYF
j_gene: TRBJ1-1; v_gene: TRBV24-1; abundance: NA; d_gene: NA; CDR3nt: TGTGCCACCAGGGCCCCGGGGGTCGGTGAAGCTTTCTTT; CDR3aa: CATRAPGVGEAFF
j_gene: TRBJ1-1; v_gene: TRBV7-9; abundance: few; d_gene: NA; CDR3nt: TGTGCCAGCAGCCTAGCCCCCTCCAAGGGTGTGAACACTGAAGCTTTCTTT; CDR3aa: CASSLAPSKGVNTEAFF
j_gene: TRBJ2-3; v_gene: TRBV6-5; abundance: few; d_gene: TRBD2; CDR3nt: TGTGCCAGCACGTGGGGCGGGGGGTTCACAGATACGCAGTATTTT; CDR3aa: CASTWGGGFTDTQYF
j_gene: TRBJ1-2; v_gene: TRBV12-3/TRBV12-4; abundance: NA; d_gene: TRBD1; CDR3nt: TGTGCCAGCAGGATGACAGGGGGTAGTGGCTACACCTTC; CDR3aa: CASRMTGGSGYTF
j_gene: TRBJ1-1; v_gene: TRBV30; abundance: once; d_gene: NA; CDR3nt: TGTGCCTGGAACGAGGGGCCCACTGAAGCTTTCTTT; CDR3aa: CAWNEGPTEAFF
j_gene: TRBJ2-1; v_gene: TRBV15; abundance: NA; d_gene: NA; CDR3nt: TGTGCCACCAGCGTCCACTCCGACAGGTTTATAAATGAGCAGTTCTTC; CDR3aa: CATSVHSDRFINEQFF
j_gene: TRBJ1-1; v_gene: TRBV11-2; abundance: NA; d_gene: NA; CDR3nt: TGTGCCAGCAGCCCAGTGTTCGGCAGAGTGAACACTGAAGCTTTCTTT; CDR3aa: CASSPVFGRVNTEAFF
j_gene: TRBJ2-7; v_gene: TRBV20-1; abundance: NA; d_gene: NA; CDR3nt: TGCAGTGCTAGCCCAAGAAATGAGCAGTACTTC; CDR3aa: CSASPRNEQYF